A single sample is the source of the 13 T cell receptor beta chains below, sequenced in a study of graft-versus-host responses after intestinal transplantation. Only in-frame clones appear in the TCRdb table, and some are missing; sequencing was by immunoSEQ multiplex PCR. The profile shows 90,000 to 150,000 clones, 95% of them singletons. No antigen has been identified for these receptors. Specimen: unstimulated CD8+ T cells sorted from spleen or lymph node cells, collected before intestinal transplant. The source of these receptors is a human donor who received an intestinal transplant.

V gene TRBV28 combines with J gene TRBJ1-1; TRBD1 matches at 9 bases. Trimming cost V 8 bases and J 0 bases; bases outside gene matches: 10. Germline values: CDR1 MDHEN, CDR2 SYDVKM. The CDR3 is made up of 16 amino acids. In DNA, the CDR3 is TGTGCCAGCTCGGAAGGACAGGGGAAAATGAACACTGAAGCTTTCTTT. Amino acids: CASSEGQGKMNTEAFF.

V gene TRBV28 combines with J gene TRBJ2-1, with 10 positions matching TRBD2. Per germline, CDR1 MDHEN and CDR2 SYDVKM. The CDR3 sequence is 18 residues long. The V gene end was trimmed by 5 bases and the J gene end by 4 bases; junction bases not matched to a gene: 14. The CDR3 bases are TGTGCCAGCAGTAAACCGGGACTAGCGCGAAGGGGTTACAATGAGCAGTTCTTC. It is translated as CASSKPGLARRGYNEQFF. The full variable domain, rest sourced from reference TRBV28 and TRBJ2-1, is DVKVTQSSRYLVKRTGEKVFLECVQDMDHENMFWYRQDPGLGLRLIYFSYDVKMKEKGDIPEGYSVSREKKERFSLILESASTNQTSMYLCASSKPGLARRGYNEQFFGPGTRLTVL.

V is TRBV7-3 and J is TRBJ2-7, with D unclear. Germline loops: CDR1 SGHTA, CDR2 FQGTGA. V gave up 5 bases and J gave up 3 bases, with 8 bases separating them. The CDR3 is made up of 12 amino acids. CDR3 sequence reads: CASSPSLYEQYF. CDR3 in DNA: TGTGCCAGCAGCCCAAGTCTCTACGAGCAGTACTTC.

The chain uses TRBV5-1 and TRBJ2-5; possibly TRBD2 for D (6 bases). CDR1 is SGHRS, CDR2 YFSETQ, per germline. The ends were cut back, 1 base at V and 6 bases at J, with 13 bases in the middle. The CDR3 is 14 amino acids. CDR3 residues: CASSLLGGIKTQYF. CDR3 DNA sequence: TGCGCCAGCAGCTTGCTGGGGGGAATCAAGACCCAGTACTTC.

This rearrangement joins TRBV15 to TRBJ2-2; 14 bases are shared with TRBD2. From germline, CDR1 is LNHNV and CDR2 YYDKDF (reference sequence). V lost 3 bases and J lost 6; bases outside the gene matches: 9. The CDR3 loop spans 18 amino acids. CDR3 region: CATSSPGTSGSWAGELFF. The CDR3 DNA follows: TGTGCCACCAGCAGCCCTGGGACTAGCGGGAGTTGGGCCGGGGAGCTGTTTTTT.

The chain links TRBV29-1 to TRBJ1-2; the match to TRBD1 covers 10 bases. Per germline, CDR1 SQVTM and CDR2 ANQGSEA. V shed 6 bases and J 4 bases; nucleotides not matched to a gene: 5. The CDR3 loop spans 13 amino acids. CDR3 residues: CSVGQGRTYGYTF. Written as DNA, the CDR3 is TGCAGCGTGGGACAGGGGCGAACCTATGGCTACACCTTC.

The chain carries TRBV28 and TRBJ1-1; D is perhaps TRBD1 (6 bases). Germline V gives CDR1 MDHEN, CDR2 SYDVKM. The CDR3 consists of 15 residues. The V gene lost 3 bases and the J gene lost 1 base, with 12 bases spanning the gap. CDR3 in amino acids: CASSFIGTPNTEAFF. As DNA, the CDR3 is TGTGCCAGCAGTTTCATCGGGACACCGAACACTGAAGCTTTCTTT.

V is TRBV6-1 and J is TRBJ2-1; no definite D call. The CDR3 extends over 16 amino acids. Germline CDR1 is MNHNS and CDR2 is SASEGT. V lost 4 bases and J 3 bases, leaving 16 bases between the germline ends. CDR3 residues: CASSAGRSPGYNEQFF. CDR3 DNA sequence: TGTGCCAGCAGTGCGGGCAGGTCGCCCGGCTACAATGAGCAGTTCTTC.

J is TRBJ1-4 and V is TRBV4-2; possible D gene TRBD1, 5 bases. This CDR3 region has 13 residues. CDR1 and CDR2 from the germline V gene are LGHNA and YNFKEQ. Deletions cut 0 bases from V and 8 bases from J, with 7 bases between. Written as DNA, the CDR3 is TGTGCCAGCAGCCAAGAATGGGGGGAAAAACTGTTTTTT. Its translation is CASSQEWGEKLFF.

This clone has just one count. The chain carries TRBV19 and TRBJ2-1; 13 bases map to TRBD2. Looked up from germline, CDR1 is LNHDA and CDR2 is SQIVND (reference sequence). Trimming took 6 bases from V and 3 from J; bases not matched to a gene: 5. The CDR3 spans 16 residues. The DNA of the CDR3 is TGTGCCAGTAGCCCCCGGACTAGCGGGAGCTACAATGAGCAGTTCTTC. Its translation is CASSPRTSGSYNEQFF.

The V and J genes are TRBV5-5 and TRBJ2-2; the D is unclear. Germline assignment: CDR1 SGHKS and CDR2 YYEKEE (reference sequence). The CDR3 is made up of 16 amino acids. The germline V and J ends were trimmed by 2 bases and 4 bases, with 15 bases remaining between them. This CDR3 is CASSFIGPTGTGELFF. CDR3 DNA: TGTGCCAGCAGCTTTATCGGCCCAACGGGCACCGGGGAGCTGTTTTTT.

The chain carries TRBV7-3 and TRBJ1-6; D call uncertain. This CDR3 region has 13 residues. V was cut by 0 bases and J by 10 bases, with 7 bases left in between. Per germline, CDR1 SGHTA and CDR2 FQGTGA. CDR3 nucleotide sequence: TGTGCCAGCAGCTTAACTTTTACCTCACCCCTCCACTTT. Its translation is CASSLTFTSPLHF.

This chain joins TRBV9 and TRBJ2-7; 8 nucleotides agree with TRBD1. Germline CDR1 and CDR2: SGDLS and YYNGEE. The V gene end was trimmed by 3 bases and the J gene end by 1 base; junction bases not matched to a gene: 6. The CDR3 sequence is 15 residues long. CDR3 in DNA: TGTGCCAGCAGCGAGGCAGGGGGCATTTCCTACGAGCAGTACTTC. Residues: CASSEAGGISYEQYF.